This is a list of T cell receptor beta chains from one sample in a study of blood T cell repertoires in COVID-19. The method was immunoSEQ multiplex PCR; TCRdb's version includes in-frame clones alone and lacks a portion of them. The data contain 200,000 or so clones, over 80% of them singletons. The sample taken for sequencing was peripheral blood. These receptors came from a woman under 40 with acute or convalescent COVID-19. The CDR3 runs from the conserved cysteine through the conserved F or W. Fields, in order: clone size, D gene, V gene, J gene, CDR3 protein, CDR3 DNA. A D gene is named only where the DNA matches it firmly. Not all rows give a size; the values are once, few, many and, for expanded clones, a class.

.	TRBD2	TRBV7-6	TRBJ2-2	CASSIGAGGGELFF	TGTGCCAGCAGTATAGGAGCGGGGGGCGGGGAGCTGTTTTTT
.	TRBD1	TRBV10-3	TRBJ1-3	CATGQGSQFSGNTIYF	TGTGCCACGGGACAGGGTTCTCAATTCTCTGGAAACACCATATATTTT
.	TRBD1	TRBV14	TRBJ1-2	CASSRGDRAHGYTF	TGTGCCAGCAGCCGGGGAGACAGGGCCCATGGCTACACCTTC
.	TRBD1	TRBV7-9	TRBJ2-2	CASSAGTGNTGELFF	TGTGCCAGCAGCGCCGGGACAGGGAACACCGGGGAGCTGTTTTTT
.	.	TRBV11-2	TRBJ2-7	CASSLGETEFYEQYF	TGTGCCAGCAGCTTAGGCGAAACAGAATTTTACGAGCAGTACTTC
.	.	TRBV4-2	TRBJ2-2	CASSQDRGTNTGELFF	TGTGCCAGCAGCCAAGATCGGGGGACCAACACCGGGGAGCTGTTTTTT
few	.	TRBV4-1	TRBJ1-5	CASSQAAFQPQHF	TGCGCCAGCAGCCAAGCAGCGTTTCAGCCCCAGCATTTT
medium-sized	TRBD2	TRBV29-1	TRBJ2-7	CSVGSAGNSYEQYF	TGCAGCGTTGGGTCAGCGGGGAATTCCTACGAGCAGTACTTC
.	TRBD2	TRBV19	TRBJ2-1	CASSIRASGRADEQFF	TGTGCCAGTAGTATACGGGCTAGCGGGAGGGCCGATGAGCAGTTCTTC
.	.	TRBV7-8	TRBJ2-1	CASSLEGDEQFF	TGTGCCAGCAGCCTCGAGGGGGACGAGCAGTTCTTC
.	.	TRBV27	TRBJ1-1	CASSFGGRSNTEAFF	TGTGCCAGCAGTTTCGGGGGACGGTCGAACACTGAAGCTTTCTTT
.	.	TRBV7-8	TRBJ2-5	CASSLDGETQYF	TGTGCCAGCAGCTTAGACGGTGAGACCCAGTACTTC
.	.	TRBV5-1	TRBJ2-7	CASSFLAGTYEQYF	TGCGCCAGCAGCTTTCTCGCAGGGACCTACGAGCAGTACTTC
.	TRBD2	TRBV7-9	TRBJ2-1	CASSLTSGGASNEQFF	TGTGCCAGCAGCTTGACTAGCGGGGGGGCAAGCAATGAGCAGTTCTTC
.	.	TRBV7-8	TRBJ2-7	CASGLRAYEQYF	TGTGCCAGCGGGCTCAGGGCATACGAGCAGTACTTC
.	TRBD2	TRBV30	TRBJ2-2	CACLAGGGTGELFF	TGTGCCTGCCTAGCGGGAGGGGGTACCGGGGAGCTGTTTTTT
.	TRBD2	TRBV5-1	TRBJ2-1	CASSITSGGAVEQFF	TGCGCCAGCAGCATAACTAGCGGGGGGGCCGTTGAGCAGTTCTTC
.	.	TRBV23-1	TRBJ1-4	CASGSGPFNEKLFF	TGCGCCAGCGGTTCGGGTCCGTTTAATGAAAAACTGTTTTTT
once	TRBD2	TRBV7-9	TRBJ2-5	CASTELAGGQETQYF	TGTGCCAGCACCGAACTAGCGGGAGGACAAGAGACCCAGTACTTC
.	.	TRBV6-4	TRBJ2-3	CASARGETDTQYF	TGTGCCAGCGCCCGCGGGGAGACAGATACGCAGTATTTT
.	.	TRBV10-2	TRBJ2-1	CASSGRLQEGQFF	TGCGCCAGCAGTGGGAGACTCCAGGAGGGGCAGTTCTTC
.	.	TRBV7-6	TRBJ2-1	CASSLEGAASYNEQFF	TGTGCCAGCAGCTTAGAAGGGGCGGCATCCTACAATGAGCAGTTCTTC
.	.	TRBV6-6	TRBJ1-6	CAITDGGGRDSPLHF	TGTGCCATCACCGATGGGGGGGGAAGGGATTCACCCCTCCACTTT
.	.	TRBV28	TRBJ1-4	CASRSTVGREPEKLFF	TGTGCCAGCCGATCAACGGTGGGCAGGGAACCTGAAAAACTGTTTTTT
.	.	TRBV7-2	TRBJ1-2	CASSLDRVGGYTF	TGTGCCAGCAGCTTAGACAGGGTGGGGGGCTACACCTTC
.	TRBD2	TRBV7-9	TRBJ2-3	CASSPATGGPGDTQYF	TGTGCCAGCAGCCCAGCGACGGGAGGGCCGGGAGATACGCAGTATTTT
few	.	TRBV6-6	TRBJ2-7	CASSSDLDPWEQYF	TGTGCCAGCAGTTCAGACCTAGACCCTTGGGAGCAGTACTTC
.	TRBD1	TRBV5-6	TRBJ1-4	CASSFTPGQGYEKLFF	TGTGCCAGCAGCTTTACGCCGGGACAGGGGTATGAAAAACTGTTTTTT
.	TRBD2	TRBV27	TRBJ2-1	CASSSSGNSYNEQFF	TGTGCCAGCAGTTCTAGCGGGAACTCCTACAATGAGCAGTTCTTC
.	TRBD1	TRBV6-6	TRBJ1-6	CASSYGVKGASPLHF	TGTGCCAGCAGTTATGGGGTCAAGGGGGCATCACCCCTCCACTTT
.	TRBD1	TRBV18	TRBJ1-1	CASSRGQGSEAFF	TGTGCCAGCTCAAGAGGACAGGGGTCTGAAGCTTTCTTT
.	.	TRBV2	TRBJ1-5	CASRAGAGSNQPQHF	TGTGCCAGCAGGGCAGGGGCCGGGAGCAATCAGCCCCAGCATTTT
.	TRBD2	TRBV9	TRBJ2-5	CASRGWVLASGEQETQYF	TGTGCCAGCAGGGGCTGGGTCCTGGCTAGCGGGGAACAAGAGACCCAGTACTTC
.	.	TRBV28	TRBJ1-6	CASSPNQGGYSPLHF	TGTGCCAGCAGCCCCAACCAGGGAGGATATTCACCCCTCCACTTT
.	TRBD2	TRBV9	TRBJ2-1	CASSVEARGRWDEQFF	TGTGCCAGCAGCGTAGAGGCGCGGGGGAGGTGGGATGAGCAGTTCTTC
.	.	TRBV12-3/TRBV12-4	TRBJ2-5	CASSLGGLETQYF	TGTGCCAGCAGCCTAGGGGGTCTGGAGACCCAGTACTTC
few	.	TRBV30	TRBJ1-1	CAWSVWPNAEAFF	TGTGCCTGGAGTGTATGGCCCAACGCTGAAGCTTTCTTT
.	TRBD1	TRBV5-3	TRBJ1-5	CARSCTQDRVQPQHF	TGTGCCAGAAGCTGTACTCAAGACAGGGTTCAGCCCCAGCATTTT
.	TRBD1	TRBV4-1	TRBJ1-2	CASSQDPGQISGYTF	TGCGCCAGCAGCCAGGACCCGGGACAGATTAGCGGCTACACCTTC
.	.	TRBV12-3/TRBV12-4	TRBJ1-1	CASSTGKNTEAFF	TGTGCCAGCAGTACAGGGAAAAACACTGAAGCTTTCTTT